This record looks at one TCR beta chain sequence and its context. This record comes from a study of T cells expressing NK-cell markers. Across the whole study: HCMV seropositivity marked seven of the eight sequenced donors; one was seronegative.

There are 16 residues in the CDR3. CDR1 and CDR2 (germline): MNHEY, SVGAGI. TCRdb derives one entry per CDR3 protein from the 5' RACE reads, leaving out DNA. The sample table sets out about 300,000 distinct CDR3 sequences. This TCR derives from a woman between 18 and 70 years old in good health. What was sequenced was blood T cells: a sorted CD56 or NKG2C T cell subset, CD4+ or CD8+ T cells, or bulk PBMC T cells (not recorded which). J is TRBJ1-1 and V is TRBV6-5; TCRdb picks TRBD1, but there is no DNA to check that call. The CDR3 protein is CASSYSFGRGNTEAFF.